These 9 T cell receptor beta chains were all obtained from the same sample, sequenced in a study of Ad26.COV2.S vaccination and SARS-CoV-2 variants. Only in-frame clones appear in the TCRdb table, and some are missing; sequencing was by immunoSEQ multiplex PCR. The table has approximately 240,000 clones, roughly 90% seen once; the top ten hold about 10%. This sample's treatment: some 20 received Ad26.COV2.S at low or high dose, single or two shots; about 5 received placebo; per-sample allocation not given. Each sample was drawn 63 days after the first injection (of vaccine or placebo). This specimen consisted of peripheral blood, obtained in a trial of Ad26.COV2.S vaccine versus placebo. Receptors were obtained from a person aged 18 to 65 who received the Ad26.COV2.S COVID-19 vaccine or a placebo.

CDR3 sequence reads: CASSYRTSQHTGELFF. CDR3 in DNA: TGTGCCAGCAGTTACCGGACTAGTCAGCACACCGGGGAGCTGTTTTTT. The chain recombines TRBV6-5 with TRBJ2-2; 7 nucleotides match TRBD2. V trimming: 2 bases; J trimming: 3 bases; junction bases outside the gene matches: 6. CDR1 MNHEY and CDR2 SVGAGI come from the germline V gene. There are 16 residues in the CDR3.

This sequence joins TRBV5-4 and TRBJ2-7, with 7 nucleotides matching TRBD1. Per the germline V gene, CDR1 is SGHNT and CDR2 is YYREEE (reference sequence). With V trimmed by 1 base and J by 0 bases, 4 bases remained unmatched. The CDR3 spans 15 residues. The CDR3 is CASSLKGALSYEQYF. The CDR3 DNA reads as TGTGCCAGCAGCTTGAAGGGGGCCCTCTCCTACGAGCAGTACTTC.

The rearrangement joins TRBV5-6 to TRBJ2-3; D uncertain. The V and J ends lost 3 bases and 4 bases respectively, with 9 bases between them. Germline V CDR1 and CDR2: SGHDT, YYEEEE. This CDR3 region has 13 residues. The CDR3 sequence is CASSWTGADTQYF. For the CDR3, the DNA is TGTGCCAGCAGCTGGACGGGTGCAGATACGCAGTATTTT.

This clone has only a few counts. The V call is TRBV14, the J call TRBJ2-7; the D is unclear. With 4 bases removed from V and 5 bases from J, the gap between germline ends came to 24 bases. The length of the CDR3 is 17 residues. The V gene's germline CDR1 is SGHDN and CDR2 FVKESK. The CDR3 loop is CASSPRQWTIGFNEQYF. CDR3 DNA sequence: TGTGCCAGCAGCCCACGCCAATGGACGATAGGATTCAACGAGCAGTACTTC. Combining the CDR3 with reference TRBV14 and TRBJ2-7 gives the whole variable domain EAGVTQFPSHSVIEKGQTVTLRCDPISGHDNLYWYRRVMGKEIKFLLHFVKESKQDESGMPNNRFLAERTGGTYSTLKVQPAELEDSGVYFCASSPRQWTIGFNEQYFGPGTRLTVT.

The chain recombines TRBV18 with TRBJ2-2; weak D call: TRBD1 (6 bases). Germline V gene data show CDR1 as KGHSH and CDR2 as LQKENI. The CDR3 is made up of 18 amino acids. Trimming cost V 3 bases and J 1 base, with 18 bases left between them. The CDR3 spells CASSPFSGQLRNTGELFF. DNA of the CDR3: TGTGCCAGCTCACCCTTCTCTGGACAGCTACGGAACACCGGGGAGCTGTTTTTT.

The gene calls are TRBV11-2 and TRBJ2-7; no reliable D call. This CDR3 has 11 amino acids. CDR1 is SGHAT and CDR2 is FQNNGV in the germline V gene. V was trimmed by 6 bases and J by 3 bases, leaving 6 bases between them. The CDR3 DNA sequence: TGTGCCAGCAGACAAAGCTACGAGCAGTACTTC. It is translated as CASRQSYEQYF.

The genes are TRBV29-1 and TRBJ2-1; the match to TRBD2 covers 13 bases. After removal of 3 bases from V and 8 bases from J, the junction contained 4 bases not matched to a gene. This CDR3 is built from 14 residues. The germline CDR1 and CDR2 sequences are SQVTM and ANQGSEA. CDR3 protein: CSVDPTSGRYEQFF. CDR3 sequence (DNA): TGCAGCGTTGATCCGACTAGCGGGAGGTATGAGCAGTTCTTC.

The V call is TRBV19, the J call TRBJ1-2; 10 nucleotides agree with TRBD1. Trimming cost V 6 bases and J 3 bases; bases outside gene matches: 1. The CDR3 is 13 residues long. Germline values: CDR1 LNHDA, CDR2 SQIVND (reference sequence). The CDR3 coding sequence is TGTGCCAGTAGGACAGGGGGCGACTATGGCTACACCTTC. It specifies CASRTGGDYGYTF.

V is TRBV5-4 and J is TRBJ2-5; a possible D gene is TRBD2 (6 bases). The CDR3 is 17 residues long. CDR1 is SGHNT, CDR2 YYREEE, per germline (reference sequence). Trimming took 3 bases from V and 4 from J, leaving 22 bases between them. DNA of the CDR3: TGTGCCAGCAGCTCGGCCGGCCCCAGGGAGGTAGGAGAGACCCAGTACTTC. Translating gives CASSSAGPREVGETQYF.